Listed below are T cell receptor beta chains from one sample, sequenced in a study of cytomegalovirus exposure and HLA in healthy donors. The assay was immunoSEQ multiplex PCR, and TCRdb's table has in-frame clones only and misses some. The table shows 200,000 to 250,000 clones, with 85% to 90% occurring only once. Specimen: PBMCs. These receptors came from a woman under 30 in good health and CMV-seronegative. CDR3s include the opening cysteine and the closing phenylalanine or tryptophan. A D gene is named only where the DNA matches it firmly. The size entry is marked missing in some rows and otherwise reads once, few, many or a size class.

>14|TRBD2|TRBV6-5|TRBJ2-7|NA
CASSYSSGSYEQYF
TGTGCCAGCAGTTATTCTAGCGGGTCCTACGAGCAGTACTTC
>15|NA|TRBV5-1|TRBJ1-1|NA
CASSLALGEGTEAFF
TGCGCCAGCAGCTTGGCCCTCGGGGAAGGGACTGAAGCTTTCTTT
>15|TRBD1|TRBV4-2|TRBJ1-2|NA
CASSRMTGIAYGYTF
TGTGCCAGCAGCCGAATGACAGGGATAGCCTATGGCTACACCTTC
>15|TRBD1|TRBV9|TRBJ1-1|NA
CASSDRQGRSTEAFF
TGTGCCAGCAGCGACCGACAGGGTCGGAGCACTGAAGCTTTCTTT
>15|NA|TRBV6-5|TRBJ2-5|once
CASSYSISFQETQYF
TGTGCCAGCAGTTACTCGATCAGTTTCCAAGAGACCCAGTACTTC
>11|NA|TRBV6-1|TRBJ2-7|NA
CASRQGFAPYF
TGTGCCAGCAGGCAGGGTTTTGCTCCGTACTTC
>14|TRBD2|TRBV10-2|TRBJ2-3|few
CATKAGTSVDTQYF
TGCGCCACCAAGGCCGGGACTAGCGTTGATACGCAGTATTTT
>12|NA|TRBV18|TRBJ1-5|NA
CASSPGGIAQHF
TGTGCCAGCTCACCAGGGGGCATAGCCCAGCATTTT
>15|TRBD1|TRBV11-2|TRBJ1-5|NA
CASSWGQGKSQPQHF
TGTGCCAGCAGCTGGGGACAGGGTAAAAGTCAGCCCCAGCATTTT
>15|TRBD1|TRBV10-3|TRBJ1-5|once
CAIRDRDRGDQPQHF
TGTGCCATCAGAGACCGGGACAGGGGTGATCAGCCCCAGCATTTT
>17|TRBD2|TRBV5-4|TRBJ2-3|NA
CASSSAVLAGAPDTQYF
TGTGCCAGCAGCTCCGCCGTATTAGCGGGTGCCCCAGATACGCAGTATTTT
>13|NA|TRBV7-2|TRBJ2-3|NA
CASSEYYGDTQYF
TGTGCCAGCAGCGAATACTACGGAGATACGCAGTATTTT
>17|TRBD2|TRBV7-2|TRBJ2-3|NA
CASSLGYGRGGTDTQYF
TGTGCCAGCAGCTTGGGGTACGGGCGGGGGGGCACAGATACGCAGTATTTT
>15|NA|TRBV27|TRBJ2-7|NA
CASSLTLGTVYEQYF
TGTGCCAGCAGTCTTACGCTAGGCACCGTCTACGAGCAGTACTTC
>17|TRBD1|TRBV5-6|TRBJ1-1|NA
CASSSMIDRGLNTEAFF
TGTGCCAGCAGCTCGATGATTGACAGGGGCTTGAACACTGAAGCTTTCTTT
>13|NA|TRBV5-1|TRBJ1-1|NA
CASSSDLNTEAFF
TGCGCCAGCAGCTCGGACTTGAACACTGAAGCTTTCTTT
>20|TRBD2|TRBV5-8|TRBJ2-6|NA
CASSSGLAGVSLYGANVLTF
TGTGCCAGCAGCTCGGGACTAGCGGGAGTTTCTTTATATGGGGCCAACGTCCTGACTTTC
>15|NA|TRBV7-2|TRBJ1-3|NA
CASSLGYDSGNTIYF
TGTGCCAGCAGCTTAGGCTATGACTCTGGAAACACCATATATTTT
>15|TRBD1|TRBV19|TRBJ1-5|NA
CASSVGTGSNQPQHF
TGTGCCAGTAGCGTCGGGACAGGGAGTAATCAGCCCCAGCATTTT
>17|TRBD2|TRBV15|TRBJ2-2|NA
CATSREGGGVSTGELFF
TGTGCCACCAGCAGAGAGGGCGGGGGGGTTTCCACCGGGGAGCTGTTTTTT
>15|NA|TRBV6-1|TRBJ1-2|NA
CASSEAVGANYGYTF
TGTGCCAGCAGTGAAGCGGTAGGAGCTAACTATGGCTACACCTTC
>16|NA|TRBV10-3|TRBJ2-2|NA
CAISELGATNTGELFF
TGTGCCATCAGTGAGTTGGGGGCAACGAACACCGGGGAGCTGTTTTTT
>15|TRBD2|TRBV6-1|TRBJ2-2|NA
CASSRVAGVRGELFF
TGTGCCAGCAGTCGGGTAGCGGGAGTGCGTGGGGAGCTGTTTTTT
>15|NA|TRBV6-5|TRBJ1-1|NA
CASSYEGNGNTEAFF
TGTGCCAGCAGTTACGAGGGTAATGGGAACACTGAAGCTTTCTTT
>15|NA|TRBV7-6|TRBJ1-1|NA
CASSLWRQVNTEAFF
TGTGCCAGCAGCTTATGGCGACAGGTGAACACTGAAGCTTTCTTT
>14|TRBD1|TRBV5-1|TRBJ1-2|NA
CASSLLTGPDGYTF
TGCGCCAGCAGCTTGCTGACAGGGCCGGACGGCTACACCTTC
>12|NA|TRBV11-2|TRBJ1-1|NA
CASSLVETEAFF
TGTGCCAGCAGCTTAGTTGAGACTGAAGCTTTCTTT
>15|TRBD1|TRBV7-8|TRBJ1-5|NA
CASSLAGQLNQPQHF
TGTGCCAGCAGCTTGGCGGGACAGTTAAATCAGCCCCAGCATTTT
>12|NA|TRBV2|TRBJ2-7|NA
CASLAVSYEQYF
TGTGCCAGCTTGGCAGTCTCCTACGAGCAGTACTTC
>17|NA|TRBV30|TRBJ2-6|NA
CAWSVQDSSSGANVLTF
TGTGCCTGGAGTGTACAAGACTCCTCCTCTGGGGCCAACGTCCTGACTTTC
>14|TRBD1|TRBV18|TRBJ2-5|NA
CASSPDRVQETQYF
TGTGCCAGCTCACCCGACAGGGTACAAGAGACCCAGTACTTC
>15|TRBD2|TRBV29-1|TRBJ2-1|NA
CSVAPRLAIRNEQFF
TGCAGCGTTGCTCCTCGACTAGCCATTCGCAATGAGCAGTTCTTC
>14|TRBD2|TRBV9|TRBJ2-4|NA
CASSVGGDKNIQYF
TGTGCCAGCAGCGTGGGGGGGGACAAAAACATTCAGTACTTC
>15|TRBD2|TRBV11-2|TRBJ2-1|NA
CASSPRPGGNNEQFF
TGTGCCAGCAGCCCGCGGCCCGGGGGGAACAATGAGCAGTTCTTC
>13|NA|TRBV7-9|TRBJ1-1|NA
CAGLGGKNTEAFF
TGTGCCGGGTTAGGGGGAAAGAACACTGAAGCTTTCTTT
>14|TRBD2|TRBV7-9|TRBJ2-1|NA
CASSYGLAENEQFF
TGTGCCAGCAGCTACGGACTAGCGGAAAATGAGCAGTTCTTC
>20|TRBD1|TRBV4-1|TRBJ1-4|NA
CASSQAQLPGPRTGGEKLFF
TGCGCCAGCAGCCAAGCGCAACTCCCCGGCCCCCGGACAGGCGGGGAAAAACTGTTTTTT
>19|TRBD1|TRBV5-1|TRBJ2-4|few
CASNLGSGTGLLAKNIQYF
TGCGCCAGCAACTTGGGGTCGGGGACAGGTCTATTAGCCAAAAACATTCAGTACTTC
>16|TRBD1|TRBV9|TRBJ1-3|NA
CASSVGRTGEGNTIYF
TGTGCCAGCAGCGTAGGGAGGACAGGGGAAGGAAACACCATATATTTT
>13|NA|TRBV10-1|TRBJ2-1|NA
CASSAMEGNEQFF
TGCGCCAGCAGTGCAATGGAGGGGAATGAGCAGTTCTTC
>17|NA|TRBV5-1|TRBJ2-2|few
CATFPAPGQSNTGELFF
TGCGCCACCTTCCCAGCCCCGGGACAATCGAACACCGGGGAGCTGTTTTTT